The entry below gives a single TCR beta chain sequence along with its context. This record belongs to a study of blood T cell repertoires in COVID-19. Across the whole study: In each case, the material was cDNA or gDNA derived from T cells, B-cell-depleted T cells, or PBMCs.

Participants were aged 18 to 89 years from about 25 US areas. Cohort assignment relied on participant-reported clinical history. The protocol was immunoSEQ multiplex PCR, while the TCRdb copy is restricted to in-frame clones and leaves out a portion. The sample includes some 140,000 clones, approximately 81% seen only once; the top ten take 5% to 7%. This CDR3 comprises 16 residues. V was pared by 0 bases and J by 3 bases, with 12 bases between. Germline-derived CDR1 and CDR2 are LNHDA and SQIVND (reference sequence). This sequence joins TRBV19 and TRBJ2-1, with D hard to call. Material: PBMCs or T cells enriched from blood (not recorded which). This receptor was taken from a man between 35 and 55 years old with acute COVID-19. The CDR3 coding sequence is TGTGCCAGTAGTATAGATCCTAGAATCTACTACAATGAGCAGTTCTTC. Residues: CASSIDPRIYYNEQFF.